This entry lists 12 T cell receptor beta chains sequenced from one sample in a study of blood T cell repertoires in COVID-19. TCRdb's table, derived via immunoSEQ multiplex PCR, lists solely in-frame clones and lacks some. The sample holds approximately 150,000 clones, around 79% seen once. Sequenced: peripheral blood. These receptors originate from a woman aged 55 to 70 with COVID-19, enrolled during active disease.

The V and J genes are TRBV19 and TRBJ2-1; unclear D gene. Germline assignment: CDR1 LNHDA and CDR2 SQIVND (reference sequence). This CDR3 spans 11 amino acids. V was trimmed by 4 bases and J by 5 bases, leaving 3 bases between them. CDR3 loop: CASSTNNEQFF. As DNA, the CDR3 is TGTGCCAGTAGTACCAACAATGAGCAGTTCTTC.

This clone was observed a few times. This chain joins TRBV28 and TRBJ2-3, with 7 nucleotides matching TRBD1. Germline CDR1 reads MDHEN; CDR2 reads SYDVKM. J gave up 2 bases and V 2 bases, and 7 bases lay outside the gene matches. CDR3 size: 16 residues. CDR3 sequence: CASSLKPGQNTDTQYF. CDR3 coding DNA: TGTGCCAGCAGTTTAAAGCCGGGACAGAACACAGATACGCAGTATTTT.

This chain joins TRBV27 and TRBJ1-5; 8 nucleotides line up with TRBD1. The CDR3 sequence is 18 residues long. Unmatched junction bases numbered 13, after V lost 6 bases and J lost 0 bases. The V gene's germline CDR1 is MNHEY and CDR2 SMNVEV (reference sequence). The CDR3 sequence: CASSPRTGPSISNQPQHF. The CDR3 DNA is TGTGCCAGCAGCCCCCGGACAGGGCCCTCTATTAGCAATCAGCCCCAGCATTTT.

The rearrangement links TRBV19 to TRBJ2-1; 7 bases align to TRBD2. Trimming cost V 5 bases and J 0 bases; bases outside gene matches: 4. Germline V gives CDR1 LNHDA, CDR2 SQIVND (reference sequence). This CDR3 spans 15 amino acids. The CDR3: CASSDGGNSYNEQFF. The CDR3 coding sequence is TGTGCCAGTAGTGACGGGGGGAACTCCTACAATGAGCAGTTCTTC.

The chain uses TRBV18 and TRBJ1-4; D is unresolved. V gave up 5 bases and J gave up 2 bases, with 15 bases separating them. Germline CDR1 reads KGHSH; CDR2 reads LQKENI. CDR3 length: 16 residues. The CDR3 region has the DNA TGTGCCAGCTCAGCCGCAGGCAGGAATACTAATGAAAAACTGTTTTTT. The encoded protein is CASSAAGRNTNEKLFF.

This clone was recorded a few times. The chain combines TRBV19 with TRBJ2-7; 9 bases align to TRBD2. This CDR3 has 14 amino acids. In germline, CDR1 is LNHDA, CDR2 SQIVND (reference sequence). Germline trimming cut 6 bases from V and 2 bases from J; bases unmatched to any gene: 5. CDR3 amino acids: CASSTTSGPYEQYF. CDR3 DNA sequence: TGTGCCAGTAGCACGACTAGCGGCCCCTACGAGCAGTACTTC.

The chain employs TRBV5-4 and TRBJ1-2; 8 positions agree with TRBD1. Germline V gene lookup returns CDR1 SGHNT and CDR2 YYREEE (reference sequence). The junction had 5 bases not matched to a gene; V was cut back by 4 bases and J by 3 bases. The CDR3 is 14 amino acids. The CDR3 nucleotides read TGTGCCAGCAGCCGCAACAGGGGGGACTATGGCTACACCTTC. Its protein is CASSRNRGDYGYTF.

The rearrangement uses TRBV30 and TRBJ1-2; TRBD1 agrees at 9 bases. With 6 bases clipped from V and 4 bases from J, the junction kept 6 bases outside the gene matches. The CDR3 has 13 residues. The V gene's germline CDR1 is GTSNPN and CDR2 SVGIG (reference sequence). The CDR3 sequence: CACQQGAGYGYTF. The CDR3 DNA reads TGTGCCTGTCAACAGGGGGCAGGCTATGGCTACACCTTC.

The V call is TRBV7-2, the J call TRBJ2-7, with D maybe TRBD1 (7 bases). The V and J ends lost 1 base and 2 bases respectively, with 15 bases between them. The CDR3 totals 16 residues. In germline, CDR1 is SGHTA, CDR2 FQGNSA. The CDR3 nucleotides are TGTGCCAGCAGCTTAGGGGGCGGGACAGCCACCTACGAGCAGTACTTC. Translated, it gives CASSLGGGTATYEQYF.

The chain has TRBV7-8 and TRBJ1-5; 11 bases are shared with TRBD1. V lost 5 bases, J lost 6 bases, and 6 bases stayed unmatched. The CDR3 totals 15 residues. Germline V CDR1 and CDR2: SGHVS, FQNEAQ. The CDR3 DNA reads TGTGCCAGCAGCACCGGACAGGGGGCTATTCAGCCCCAGCATTTT. It encodes CASSTGQGAIQPQHF.

In DNA, the CDR3 is TGTGCCAGTAGTTCACTAGCGGGCGAGACCCAGTACTTC. Its translation: CASSSLAGETQYF. This rearrangement joins TRBV19 to TRBJ2-5; 9 bases are a match to TRBD2. The germline V gene encodes CDR1 LNHDA and CDR2 SQIVND (reference sequence). J gave up 5 bases and V 5 bases, and 3 bases lay outside the gene matches. CDR3 length: 13 amino acids.

The chain uses TRBV11-2 and TRBJ2-7; 10 bases fit TRBD1. The CDR3 covers 13 residues. Germline V gene sequence: CDR1 SGHAT, CDR2 FQNNGV. Unmatched junction bases numbered 2, after V lost 5 bases and J lost 4 bases. In DNA, the CDR3 is TGTGCCAGCAGCGTGGGACAGGGGTACGAGCAGTACGTC. Translating gives CASSVGQGYEQYV.